This T cell receptor beta chain was recorded in a study of blood T cell repertoires in COVID-19 (dated by TCRdb to the early 2020s). Background on the whole study: Samples covering the acute and convalescent phases of COVID-19 were provided by collaborators in the United States, Italy and Spain. The prospective study material was composed of cDNA or gDNA derived from T cells, B-cell-depleted T cells, or PBMCs. Subjects who had been exposed to COVID-19, were actively infected with it, or had recovered from it provided the deeply sampled blood TCRbeta repertoires that made up the dataset. The repertoires were released in a freely available public database intended as a resource for research on the immune response to SARS-CoV-2. The samples were drawn from the first 160 participants of the ongoing ImmuneRACE study and from 1,254 subjects provided by 6 global collaborators. Nearly every sample came with metadata listing a de-identified subject ID, COVID-19 status, age in years and sex. Where available, HLA class I and class II types were taken from metadata supplied by the sample provider and were not determined by assay-based typing.

TCRbeta CDR3 regions were amplified from genomic DNA using the immunoSEQ Assay, a bias-controlled multiplex PCR. The authors' pipeline ran thus. Within the assay, amplification of reference gene primers was used to estimate how many nucleated cells each sample contained. Sequence reads were collapsed and filtered to measure the absolute abundance of every unique TCRbeta CDR3 rearrangement. For each sample, productive Simpson clonality was calculated as the square root of Simpson's diversity index across productive rearrangements. The table comes from immuneACCESS by way of TCRdb, which keeps in-frame sequences with V and J called. Part of the clones is missing from these tables; in studies checked, under half for an unresolved V gene and the rest for unknown reasons. V and J calls and clone size follow that table, whereas D and trimming were derived from the DNA. The sample table holds 32,000 or so clones, of which about 86% were seen once. The top ten clones comprise around 6.5% of the sample.

Overall study results and their limits: The amount of clinical and demographic metadata varied by source and participant and was provided uncurated.

About this clone itself: Its specific antigen is unknown. Per-base qualities were not stored, and no clone one base away is much larger.

Collaborating institutions collected whole blood in K2EDTA tubes following their own protocols. Collaborator samples were shipped for TCRbeta analysis as frozen whole blood, isolated PBMCs, or DNA extracted from either sample type. Material for sequencing was peripheral blood. This sequence originates from a human donor in a cohort sampled during active COVID-19.

At the DNA level, the sequence is TGTGCCAGTTCCCCGACAGGGGGGATTGAATCACCCCTCCACTTT. This gives the protein CASSPTGGIESPLHF. The V gene is TRBV19 and the J gene is TRBJ1-6, with TRBD1 identical over 9 junction bases. Looking up the germline V gene (reference sequence) yields CDR1 LNHDA and CDR2 SQIVND. V lost 8 bases and J lost 10 bases, and the count of bases not matched to a germline gene is 12. CDR3 length: 15 amino acids, cysteine to phenylalanine. Only the CDR3 part of the read is kept: 45 bases, read in frame from the first base.